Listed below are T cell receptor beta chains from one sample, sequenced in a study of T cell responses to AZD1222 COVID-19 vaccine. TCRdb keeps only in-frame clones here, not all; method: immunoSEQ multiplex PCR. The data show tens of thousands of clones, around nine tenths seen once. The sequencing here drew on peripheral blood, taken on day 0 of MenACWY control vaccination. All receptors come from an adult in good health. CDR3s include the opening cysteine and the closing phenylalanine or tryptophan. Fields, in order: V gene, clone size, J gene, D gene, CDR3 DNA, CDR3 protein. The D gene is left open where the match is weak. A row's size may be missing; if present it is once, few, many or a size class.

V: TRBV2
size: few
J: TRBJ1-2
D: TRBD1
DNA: TGTGCCGGGCGCAGGGGGCCTGACTATGGCTACACCTTC
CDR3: CAGRRGPDYGYTF

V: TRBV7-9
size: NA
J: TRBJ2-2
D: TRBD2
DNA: TGTGCCAGCAGCTTAGGGGGGACTAGCGCCCGAGGGACCGGGGAGCTGTTTTTT
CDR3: CASSLGGTSARGTGELFF

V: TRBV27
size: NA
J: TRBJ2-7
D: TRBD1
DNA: TGTGCCAGCAGTTTAGAAGGGACAGGGAGTCTCGAGCAGTACTTC
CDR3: CASSLEGTGSLEQYF

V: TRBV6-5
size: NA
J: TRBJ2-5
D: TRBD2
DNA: TGTGCCAGCAGACGCGGGGGTGGCTGGGAGACCCAGTACTTC
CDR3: CASRRGGGWETQYF

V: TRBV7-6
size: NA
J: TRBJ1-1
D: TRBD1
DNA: TGTGCCAGCAGCCCGAGGGACAGGGGGCGAACTGAAGCTTTCTTT
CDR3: CASSPRDRGRTEAFF

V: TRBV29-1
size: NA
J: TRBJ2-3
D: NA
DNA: TGCAGCGTTGACATCGGCCTGGGGACGCAGTATTTT
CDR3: CSVDIGLGTQYF

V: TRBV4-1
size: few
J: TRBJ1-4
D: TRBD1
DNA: TGCGCCAGCAGCCAGAGGGACAGGGAGGCTGAAAAACTGTTTTTT
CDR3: CASSQRDREAEKLFF

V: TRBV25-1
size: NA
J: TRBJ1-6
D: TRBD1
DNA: TGTGCCAGCAGTGAAACAGGGGGCGGTTCACCCCTCCACTTT
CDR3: CASSETGGGSPLHF

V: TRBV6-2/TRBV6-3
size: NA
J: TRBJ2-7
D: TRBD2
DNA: TGTGCCAGCAGTTACGGGACTAGCGGGACCCTCATCACCTACGAGCAGTACTTC
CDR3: CASSYGTSGTLITYEQYF

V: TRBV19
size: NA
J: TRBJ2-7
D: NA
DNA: TGTGCCAGTAGACGCGACAGGATTTTTGGCGAGCAGTACTTC
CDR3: CASRRDRIFGEQYF

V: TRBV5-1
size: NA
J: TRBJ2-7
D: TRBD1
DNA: TGCGCCTCCCGGACAGGGACGAACGAGCAGTACTTC
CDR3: CASRTGTNEQYF

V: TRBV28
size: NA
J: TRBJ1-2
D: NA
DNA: TGTGCCAGCAGTTTAGGACATGGCTACACCTTC
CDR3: CASSLGHGYTF

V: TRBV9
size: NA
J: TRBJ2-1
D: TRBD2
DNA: TGTGCCAGCAGCGCCTCGGGGGGGGGCAACCCTGGGTTGCAGTTCTTC
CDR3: CASSASGGGNPGLQFF

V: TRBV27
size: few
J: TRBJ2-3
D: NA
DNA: TGTGCCAGCAGTTTCACGTACACAGATACGCAGTATTTT
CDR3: CASSFTYTDTQYF

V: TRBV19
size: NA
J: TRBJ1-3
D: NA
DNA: TGTGCCAGTAGTGCAGTCTCTGGAAACACCATATATTTT
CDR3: CASSAVSGNTIYF

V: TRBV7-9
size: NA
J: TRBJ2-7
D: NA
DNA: TGTGCCAGCAGCCTTGACTACGAGCAGTACTTC
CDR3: CASSLDYEQYF

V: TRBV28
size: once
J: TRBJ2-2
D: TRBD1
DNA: TGTGCCAGCAGTTTGGTTACAGGGGGCAGCGGGGAGCTGTTTTTT
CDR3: CASSLVTGGSGELFF

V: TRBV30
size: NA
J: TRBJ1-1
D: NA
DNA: TGTGCCTGGAGTCCGGGACACCCGAGGACTGAAGCTTTCTTT
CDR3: CAWSPGHPRTEAFF

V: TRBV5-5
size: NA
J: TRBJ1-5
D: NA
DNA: TGTGCCAGCAGCTTGGTAGGGGGGGATAGCAATCAGCCCCAGCATTTT
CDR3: CASSLVGGDSNQPQHF

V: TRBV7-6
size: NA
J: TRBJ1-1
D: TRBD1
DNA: TGTGCCAGCAGCTTAGTGGGACAGGGGAACACTGAAGCTTTCTTT
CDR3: CASSLVGQGNTEAFF

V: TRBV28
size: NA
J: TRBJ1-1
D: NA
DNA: TGTGCCAGCAGTTCCACTCGTATGGGTGCCCCTGAAGCTTTCTTT
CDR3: CASSSTRMGAPEAFF

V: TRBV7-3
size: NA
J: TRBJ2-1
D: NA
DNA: TGTGCCAGCAGCCCCGGTTCCTACAATGAGCAGTTCTTC
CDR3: CASSPGSYNEQFF

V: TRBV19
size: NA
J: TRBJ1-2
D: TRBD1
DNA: TGTGCCAGTAGTACTTACCGGGACAGGGCGTCCGAGGGCTATGGCTACACCTTC
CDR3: CASSTYRDRASEGYGYTF

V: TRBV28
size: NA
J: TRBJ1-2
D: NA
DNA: NA
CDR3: CASSSSGRGNGYTF

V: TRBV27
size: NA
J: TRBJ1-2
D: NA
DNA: TGTGCCAGCGCTCCAAATGCGGGGGGCGCTGGCTACACCTTC
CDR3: CASAPNAGGAGYTF

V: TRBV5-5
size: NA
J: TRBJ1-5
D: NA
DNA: TGTGCCAGCAGCTTAACAGGGATAAATCAGCCCCAGCATTTT
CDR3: CASSLTGINQPQHF

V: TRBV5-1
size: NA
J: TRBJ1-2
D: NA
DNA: TGCGCCAGCAGCCCAAACGACGGGTACTATGGCTACACCTTC
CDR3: CASSPNDGYYGYTF

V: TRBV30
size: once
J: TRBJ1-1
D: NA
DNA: TGTGCCTGGGTACAGGGGAACACTGAAGCTTTCTTT
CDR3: CAWVQGNTEAFF